A selection of T cell receptor beta chains follows, all from one sample in a study of blood T cell repertoires in COVID-19. Measured with immunoSEQ multiplex PCR; TCRdb has only the in-frame clones, and not every one. Here the sample spans roughly 300,000 clones, less than 85% being singletons. Sequenced material: peripheral blood. The receptors derive from a human donor with COVID-19, enrolled during active disease. The donor label of this sample is uncertain. Both conserved end residues are trimmed from each CDR3. D genes are given only for firm matches. Clone size is given for some rows only: seen once, a few or many times, or a class if the clone is expanded.

>.|TRBD1|TRBV5-4
ASSWGQLNTEAF
>few|.|TRBV2
ASRTTRGNTEAF
>.|TRBD1|TRBV7-9
ASSPTPGQGINEQY
>.|.|TRBV11-3
ASSLEGSANTGELF
>.|.|TRBV28
ASRRRGANTEAF
>.|.|TRBV30
AWSPTGIGEQY
>.|TRBD1|TRBV18
ASSMSGTAYGNTIY
>.|.|TRBV4-3
ASSGGVLTNEKLF
>.|TRBD1|TRBV19
ASSGRDRDYARSGNTIY
>.|.|TRBV18
ASSQRVSTDTQY
>few|.|TRBV19
ASSASPGTWDSGNTIY
>once|.|TRBV6-1
ASSEDGGQVDTQY
>.|TRBD1|TRBV2
ASSESPGQVSGYT
>.|.|TRBV28
ASDRGSGNTIY
>.|TRBD2|TRBV15
ATSRAGGTYNEQF
>.|.|TRBV28
ASSSLRGRDTEAF
>.|.|TRBV6-2/TRBV6-3
ASSYHTGVTDTQY
>.|.|TRBV11-3
ASSALYNEQF
>.|.|TRBV20-1
SASQGGNNEAF